The source of this T cell receptor beta chain is a study of blood T cell repertoires in COVID-19. V lost 1 base and J lost 1; bases outside the gene matches: 4. Per the germline V gene, CDR1 is LGHDT and CDR2 is YNNKEL (reference sequence). The CDR3 length is 17 residues. The table came from immunoSEQ multiplex PCR; TCRdb's copy has only in-frame clones and leaves some out. The sample lists 150,000 to 200,000 clones, 79% occurring once. The genes are TRBV3-1 (or the pseudogene TRBV3-2) and TRBJ2-3, with TRBD1 identical over 11 bases. The sample taken for sequencing was peripheral blood. This TCR came from a man between 60 and 70 years old with active or convalescent COVID-19. This CDR3 reads CASSQGTGGAGTDTQYF. CDR3 bases: TGTGCCAGCAGCCAAGGGACAGGGGGCGCTGGCACAGATACGCAGTATTTT.